Below are 32 T cell receptor beta chains sequenced from a single sample in a study of T cells in pancreatic ductal adenocarcinoma. Surgery without prior neoadjuvant therapy was the treatment of the selected pancreatic ductal adenocarcinoma patients. Assay used: immunoSEQ multiplex PCR; TCRdb lists only in-frame clones, some missing. The data hold some 20,000 clones, with 88% observed a single time. The sample comprised PBMCs. The receptors were gathered from a human donor with pancreatic ductal adenocarcinoma.

The rearrangement joins TRBV19 to TRBJ1-5; tentative D call: TRBD1 (6 bases). V was clipped by 7 bases and J by 8 bases, with 15 bases between them. Germline V gene sequence: CDR1 LNHDA, CDR2 SQIVND (reference sequence). The CDR3 totals 13 residues. Written as DNA, the CDR3 is TGTGCCAGTACCCCGACCAGACAGGAGCCCCAGCATTTT. It is translated as CASTPTRQEPQHF.

The chain is built from TRBV6-1 and TRBJ1-2, with 7 bases aligning to TRBD1. Germline V gene sequence: CDR1 MNHNS, CDR2 SASEGT. Unmatched junction bases numbered 9, after V lost 6 bases and J lost 8 bases. The CDR3 is made up of 13 amino acids. In DNA, the CDR3 is TGTGCCAGCAGGGTCACAGGGGATATAGGCTACACCTTC. Encoded protein: CASRVTGDIGYTF.

This clone appeared a single time. The CDR3 loop reads CASSSQTGTRESYNEQFF. The CDR3 DNA sequence: TGTGCCAGCAGCTCCCAGACAGGGACACGTGAGAGTTACAATGAGCAGTTCTTC. The chain joins TRBV5-6 to TRBJ2-1; 7 bases match TRBD1. Germline trimming cut 3 bases from V and 4 bases from J; bases unmatched to any gene: 16. The CDR3 consists of 18 residues. In germline, CDR1 is SGHDT, CDR2 YYEEEE.

The rearrangement links TRBV7-2 to TRBJ1-1, with no clear D. CDR1 SGHTA and CDR2 FQGNSA come from the germline V gene. CDR3 length equals 13 residues. V was trimmed by 3 bases and J by 5 bases, leaving 10 bases between them. The CDR3, as DNA: TGTGCCAGCAGCTTGAGGGTCGAAACTGAAGCTTTCTTT. Its translation: CASSLRVETEAFF.

The chain joins TRBV19 to TRBJ1-2; 8 nucleotides agree with TRBD1. Per germline, CDR1 LNHDA and CDR2 SQIVND (reference sequence). V lost 4 bases, J lost 6 bases, and 4 bases stayed unmatched. This CDR3 is 13 amino acids long. Here the CDR3 reads CASSTDRGHGYTF. The CDR3 DNA is TGTGCCAGTAGTACCGACAGGGGACATGGCTACACCTTC.

The chain couples TRBV10-3 to TRBJ1-4, with D uncertain. CDR3 length: 13 residues. Trimming took off 6 bases at V and 5 bases at J, with 10 bases between the two ends. Germline values: CDR1 ENHRY, CDR2 SYGVKD. CDR3 sequence reads: CAIRSGRNEKLFF. The CDR3 DNA reads TGTGCCATCAGGTCCGGGAGAAATGAAAAACTGTTTTTT.

This clone has just a few counts. The chain combines TRBV5-1 with TRBJ1-6; weak D call: TRBD1 (6 bases). V was cut by 0 bases and J by 7 bases, with 8 bases left in between. The V gene's germline CDR1 is SGHRS and CDR2 YFSETQ. CDR3 length: 14 residues. CDR3 in DNA: TGCGCCAGCAGCTTGGACAGGGCGAATTCACCCCTCCACTTT. This translates into CASSLDRANSPLHF.

In nucleotides, the CDR3 is TGTGCCGTCCAGTATTCAGGGGTAACCGGGGAGCTGTTTTTT. It yields the protein CAVQYSGVTGELFF. The chain links TRBV2 to TRBJ2-2, with a tentative D call TRBD1 (6 bases). V lost 11 bases and J lost 5, with 18 bases in between. The CDR3 is 14 amino acids. Germline lookup yields CDR1 SNHLY and CDR2 FYNNEI.

The CDR3 loop is CASSPRQGSEETQYF. In DNA, the CDR3 is TGTGCCAGCTCACCAAGACAGGGTTCGGAGGAGACCCAGTACTTC. V is TRBV18 and J is TRBJ2-5; 7 nucleotides line up with TRBD1. This CDR3 contains 15 residues. V dropped 2 bases and J dropped 5; count of bases not matched to a gene: 8. CDR1 KGHSH and CDR2 LQKENI come from the germline V gene.

J is TRBJ2-1 and V is TRBV5-1; no clear D gene. Germline lookup yields CDR1 SGHRS and CDR2 YFSETQ. Deletions cut 2 bases from V and 0 bases from J, with 9 bases between. CDR3 length equals 15 residues. CDR3 residues: CASSFITDSYNEQFF. The CDR3 DNA reads as TGCGCCAGCAGCTTCATAACAGACTCCTACAATGAGCAGTTCTTC.

The chain couples TRBV4-3 to TRBJ1-5; D unclear. V was shortened by 0 bases and J by 3 bases, with 9 bases between the two germline ends. CDR3 length: 15 amino acids. Germline values: CDR1 LGHNA, CDR2 YSLEER. For the CDR3, the DNA is TGCGCCAGCAGCCAAGATGGGAGGGTCAATCAGCCCCAGCATTTT. Residues: CASSQDGRVNQPQHF.

In its sample, this clone was seen once. The V call is TRBV28, the J call TRBJ2-3; no reliable D call. Trimming took off 8 bases at V and 4 bases at J, with 13 bases between the two ends. Germline CDR1 MDHEN, CDR2 SYDVKM. The CDR3 is made up of 13 amino acids. The CDR3 DNA sequence: TGTGCCAGCTACCATTCCAGCGCAGATACGCAGTATTTT. The encoded protein is CASYHSSADTQYF.

The rearrangement links TRBV19 to TRBJ2-3; TRBD1 matches 8 bases. Losses at the gene ends were 3 bases for V and 1 base for J; bases not matched to a gene: 6. Looked up from germline, CDR1 is LNHDA and CDR2 is SQIVND (reference sequence). The CDR3 is 16 residues long. CDR3: CASSIAGGAGTDTQYF. The CDR3 nucleotides read TGTGCCAGTAGTATCGCAGGGGGCGCGGGCACAGATACGCAGTATTTT. The full variable domain, with the rest looked up from reference TRBV19 and TRBJ2-3, is DGGITQSPKYLFRKEGQNVTLSCEQNLNHDAMYWYRQDPGQGLRLIYYSQIVNDFQKGDIAEGYSVSREKKESFPLTVTSAQKNPTAFYLCASSIAGGAGTDTQYFGPGTRLTVL.

This chain joins TRBV19 and TRBJ2-1; D gene ambiguous. Germline CDR1 LNHDA, CDR2 SQIVND (reference sequence). CDR3 length equals 15 residues. Trimming removed 3 bases at V and 0 bases at J, with 9 bases between. This CDR3 reads CASSITSASYNEQFF. The CDR3, as DNA: TGTGCCAGTAGTATTACATCCGCCTCCTACAATGAGCAGTTCTTC.

The rearrangement joins TRBV4-3 to TRBJ2-1, with TRBD1 as a possible D gene (5 bases). CDR3 length: 18 amino acids. Germline V gene sequence: CDR1 LGHNA, CDR2 YSLEER. Deletions cut 1 base from V and 0 bases from J, with 16 bases between. The CDR3 nucleotides read TGCGCCAGCAGCCAAGGGCTCTCCGGAGACAGCTCCTACAATGAGCAGTTCTTC. It codes for CASSQGLSGDSSYNEQFF.

V usage is TRBV18 and J usage is TRBJ2-1; 9 nucleotides agree with TRBD1. CDR3 length: 16 residues. V was clipped by 4 bases and J by 6 bases; unmatched bases: 10. Germline-derived CDR1 and CDR2 are KGHSH and LQKENI. The chain's CDR3 is CASSRRDRDLFNEQFF. The CDR3 DNA follows: TGTGCCAGCTCACGCCGGGACAGGGACCTATTCAATGAGCAGTTCTTC. Looking up the rest from reference TRBV18 and TRBJ2-1 gives the full variable domain: NAGVMQNPRHLVRRRGQEARLRCSPMKGHSHVYWYRQLPEEGLKFMVYLQKENIIDESGMPKERFSAEFPKEGPSILRIQQVVRGDSAAYFCASSRRDRDLFNEQFFGPGTRLTVL.

V gene TRBV20-1 combines with J gene TRBJ2-7; no clear D gene. V was clipped by 6 bases and J by 7 bases, with 10 bases between them. The CDR3 runs 10 residues. Germline loops: CDR1 DFQATT, CDR2 SNEGSKA (reference sequence). The CDR3 loop is CSAPLREQYF. DNA for the CDR3: TGCAGTGCCCCCTTGAGGGAGCAGTACTTC.

The chain couples TRBV21-1 to TRBJ2-3; no check of the table's D call, TRBD2, against the DNA was made. TRBV21-1 has pseudogene status. The CDR3 extends over 18 amino acids. The CDR3 protein is CASRAGLAGGRGTDTQYF. CDR3 nucleotides: TGTGCCAGCAGAGCTGGACTAGCGGGGGGGCGGGGCACAGATACGCAGTATTTT.

This sequence joins TRBV5-6 and TRBJ2-5, with 11 bases matching TRBD2. V shed 4 bases and J 7 bases; nucleotides not matched to a gene: 15. CDR3 size: 17 residues. Germline V gives CDR1 SGHDT, CDR2 YYEEEE. CDR3 in amino acids: CASSVGLAGGLRGTQYF. The CDR3 region has the DNA TGTGCCAGCAGCGTTGGGCTAGCGGGGGGCCTCCGGGGGACCCAGTACTTC.

The J gene is TRBJ2-7, the V gene TRBV7-7, with D tentatively TRBD1 (6 bases). V was trimmed by 1 base and J by 0 bases, leaving 16 bases between them. The CDR3 is made up of 17 amino acids. Germline CDR1 and CDR2: SSHAT and FNYEAQ (reference sequence). CDR3 in amino acids: CASSLGPTGSGSYEQYF. The CDR3 nucleotides read TGTGCCAGCAGCTTAGGCCCTACAGGGAGTGGCTCCTACGAGCAGTACTTC.

The rearrangement joins TRBV7-2 to TRBJ2-3; TRBD2 matches 10 bases. Trimming removed 1 base from V and 2 bases from J; junction bases left unmatched: 3. CDR1 and CDR2 (germline): SGHTA, FQGNSA. The CDR3 length is 16 residues. DNA for the CDR3: TGTGCCAGCAGCTTAGGGCTAGCGGGAGCCACAGATACGCAGTATTTT. Residues: CASSLGLAGATDTQYF.

The chain is built from TRBV18 and TRBJ1-1; D may be TRBD1 (5 bases). CDR1 is KGHSH, CDR2 LQKENI, per germline. This CDR3 comprises 16 residues. Between the trimmed V and J ends, which lost 6 bases and 5 bases, there was a span of 22 bases. The CDR3 sequence: CASSFGSGARDTEAFF. The CDR3 DNA is TGTGCCAGCTCGTTTGGGTCAGGTGCCAGGGATACTGAAGCTTTCTTT.

This chain uses TRBV28 with TRBJ1-1; D uncertain. Looked up from germline, CDR1 is MDHEN and CDR2 is SYDVKM. Trimming left V 2 bases short and J 5 bases short, with 6 bases between. This CDR3 has 12 amino acids. The CDR3 protein is CASSLRRTEAFF. Written as DNA, the CDR3 is TGTGCCAGCAGTTTAAGGAGGACTGAAGCTTTCTTT. The full variable domain, its missing parts supplied by reference TRBV28 and TRBJ1-1, is DVKVTQSSRYLVKRTGEKVFLECVQDMDHENMFWYRQDPGLGLRLIYFSYDVKMKEKGDIPEGYSVSREKKERFSLILESASTNQTSMYLCASSLRRTEAFFGQGTRLTVV.

The CDR3 sequence is CASSLRTDEQFF. The CDR3 DNA follows: TGTGCCAGCAGCCTACGGACAGATGAGCAGTTCTTC. The rearrangement links TRBV28 to TRBJ2-1, with D tentatively TRBD1 (6 bases). The CDR3 extends over 12 amino acids. CDR1 is MDHEN, CDR2 SYDVKM, per germline. V lost 6 bases to trimming and J lost 8 bases, with 11 bases between them.

The V and J genes are TRBV9 and TRBJ2-1; unclear D gene. Germline V CDR1 and CDR2: SGDLS, YYNGEE. The CDR3 has 13 amino acids. V was cut by 6 bases and J by 5 bases, with 12 bases left in between. The CDR3 loop is CASTQLSNNEQFF. DNA of the CDR3: TGTGCCAGCACACAATTAAGTAACAATGAGCAGTTCTTC.

The chain carries TRBV29-1 and TRBJ1-1, with D unclear. CDR3 length equals 13 residues. The V end lost 6 bases, the J end lost 3 bases, and 14 bases lay between the germline ends. Germline V lookup: CDR1 SQVTM, CDR2 ANQGSEA. CDR3 nucleotides: TGCAGCGTCAAACGGGGTGGGGACACTGAAGCTTTCTTT. Translating it yields CSVKRGGDTEAFF.

The chain has TRBV11-2 and TRBJ1-1, with D hard to call. V gave up 1 base and J gave up 4 bases, with 7 bases separating them. In germline, CDR1 is SGHAT, CDR2 FQNNGV. The CDR3 has 13 amino acids. The CDR3 sequence is CASSLAESTEAFF. The CDR3 nucleotides read TGTGCCAGCAGCTTAGCCGAGAGCACTGAAGCTTTCTTT.

CDR3 nucleotide sequence: TGTGCCAGCAGTGAAGTAGGAGTGGCAGGGGCCCAGCATTTT. Protein sequence: CASSEVGVAGAQHF. The chain links TRBV6-1 to TRBJ1-5, with D maybe TRBD1 (6 bases). Germline CDR1 and CDR2: MNHNS and SASEGT. Trimming removed 1 base from V and 11 bases from J, with 15 bases in between. The CDR3 has 14 amino acids.

The genes are TRBV4-3 and TRBJ2-7, with 9 bases matching TRBD1. CDR3 length: 15 amino acids. The trim removed 3 bases at V and 4 bases at J, leaving 7 bases unmatched. Germline-derived CDR1 and CDR2 are LGHNA and YSLEER. For the CDR3, the DNA is TGCGCCAGCAGCCAGGACGACAGGGGGGTTTACGAGCAGTACTTC. The encoded protein is CASSQDDRGVYEQYF.

The CDR3 sequence is CASSPGNQPQHF. CDR3 in DNA: TGTGCCAGCTCACCCGGCAATCAGCCCCAGCATTTT. The genes are TRBV18 and TRBJ1-5; D remains unclear. Germline loops: CDR1 KGHSH, CDR2 LQKENI. Trimming took off 3 bases at V and 2 bases at J, with 2 bases between the two ends. CDR3 length equals 12 residues.

The chain combines TRBV19 with TRBJ1-2, with D tentatively TRBD1 (6 bases). Germline assignment: CDR1 LNHDA and CDR2 SQIVND (reference sequence). Trimming removed 0 bases from V and 6 bases from J, with 20 bases in between. The CDR3 is made up of 17 amino acids. The CDR3: CASSIDPTGNGRDGYTF. The CDR3 DNA follows: TGTGCCAGTAGTATAGATCCAACAGGGAATGGAAGGGATGGCTACACCTTC. The full variable domain, completed using reference TRBV19 and TRBJ1-2, is DGGITQSPKYLFRKEGQNVTLSCEQNLNHDAMYWYRQDPGQGLRLIYYSQIVNDFQKGDIAEGYSVSREKKESFPLTVTSAQKNPTAFYLCASSIDPTGNGRDGYTFGSGTRLTVV.

The gene calls are TRBV5-4 and TRBJ2-5, with 11 bases fitting TRBD1. Trimming at V came to 4 bases and at J to 5 bases, leaving 4 bases not matched to a gene. Germline CDR1 is SGHNT and CDR2 is YYREEE (reference sequence). There are 14 residues in the CDR3. In DNA form, the CDR3 reads TGTGCCAGCAGCGCCTGGACAGGGGGCGAGACCCAGTACTTC. This sequence encodes CASSAWTGGETQYF.